This T cell receptor beta chain was captured in a study of T-cell reconstitution after alpha-beta-depleted transplantation in children. Findings of the study overall: Where alpha-beta T cells came from about two months after transplant was reportedly several hundred expanded graft clones. There were some patients whose high TCRbeta diversity at day 60 came from surviving recipient T cells and thymic progenitors.

Unique molecular identifiers were built into the TCRbeta library. TCRdb redid the calling of the PCR reads with MiXCR, one entry per CDR3 protein. Among some 830,000 distinct CDR3 sequences listed, approximately 15% were seen once. With regard to this clonotype: What it binds is unknown.

Trimming removed 2 bases at V and 4 bases at J, with 12 bases between. This CDR3 is built from 14 residues. The germline V gene encodes CDR1 MNHEY and CDR2 SVGEGT. The gene calls are TRBV6-2 or TRBV6-3 and TRBJ2-7; D not certain. The TCR comes from a male patient younger than 18 who had a stem cell transplant for acute lymphoblastic leukemia, so the T cells may come from the graft donor. The source was PBMCs, mostly from graft donor cells, collected 360 days after TCRalphabeta/CD19-depleted stem cell transplant. DNA of the CDR3: TGTGCCAGCAGTTACGTGGGCCTCGATTACGAGCAGTACTTC. This encodes CASSYVGLDYEQYF.